The clone carrying this T cell receptor beta chain has more than one count but fewer than ten. Its antigen is not known. Germline CDR1 and CDR2: SQVTM and ANQGSEA. The CDR3 spans 14 residues. V lost 6 bases and J 3 bases, leaving 15 bases between the germline ends. These data originate in a study of naive and memory T cell subsets. Notes on the study in general: Naive and memory subsets had different power law exponents for TCR abundance. A clonotype means one alpha or beta sequence, not an alpha/beta pair.

CMV status came from CD4+ IFNgamma after overnight CMV lysate stimulation. Two oligonucleotides, mixed equimolar, formed the beta constant-region primer covering TRBC1 and TRBC2. Four rounds of PCR amplified the ligated cDNA using nested alpha and beta constant-region primers plus SP2. The cDNA 3' end received a ligated single-stranded oligonucleotide carrying the SP2 primer and a 12-nucleotide UMI. A single record per CDR3 protein comes from TCRdb applying MiXCR to the UMI-ligation and nested PCR reads. The table lists around 110,000 distinct CDR3 sequences, 35% to 40% of them singletons. Sequenced: central memory CD4+ T cells from blood. The rearrangement joins TRBV29-1 to TRBJ1-5; weak D call: TRBD1 (5 bases). This sequence was found in a human donor in good health. CDR3 sequence (DNA): TGCAGCGTAGCCACCAGGGACCCCAATCAGCCCCAGCATTTT. This translates into CSVATRDPNQPQHF.